This TCR beta chain was profiled in a study of cytomegalovirus exposure and HLA in healthy donors. The CDR3 extends over 14 amino acids. The germline CDR1 and CDR2 sequences are MDHEN and SYDVKM. V lost 6 bases and J lost 0, with 9 bases in between. A remark on this clone: Its antigen is unknown.

With 60 Vbeta and 13 Jbeta primers, the PCR was carried out. Original analysis: Later, an analysis found around 80 million unique TCR beta chains, and around 12 million of these were shared. The data were produced by immunoSEQ multiplex PCR, yet TCRdb's version contains in-frame clones alone and is incomplete. V and J calls and clone size follow that table, whereas D and trimming were derived from the DNA. The table lists 100,000 to 120,000 clones, around 79% of them singletons. General observations from the study: A list of 164 TCR beta chains associated with cytomegalovirus was given. A later analysis found that most CMV-associated TCR beta chains appeared HLA-restricted.

The sequence came from a woman in her twenties or thirties in good health and CMV-seronegative. Material for sequencing was PBMCs. The chain couples TRBV28 to TRBJ1-5, with D maybe TRBD1 (6 bases). In DNA form, the CDR3 reads TGTGCCAGCAGGTCAGGGGTTAGCAATCAGCCCCAGCATTTT. It yields the protein CASRSGVSNQPQHF. The entire variable domain, with the rest obtained from reference TRBV28 and TRBJ1-5, is as follows: DVKVTQSSRYLVKRTGEKVFLECVQDMDHENMFWYRQDPGLGLRLIYFSYDVKMKEKGDIPEGYSVSREKKERFSLILESASTNQTSMYLCASRSGVSNQPQHFGDGTRLSIL.